These T cell receptor beta chains were read from a single sample in a study of shared clonotypes between healthy human individuals. Libraries were prepared by immunoSEQ multiplex PCR; TCRdb keeps only in-frame clonotypes and omits some of them. There are 1,400,000 or so clones in the sample; approximately 98.5% occur only once, and roughly 0.35% lies in the top ten. Input material: naive CD4+ T cells sorted from blood. These receptors all come from a man aged 25 to 40 in good health. Each CDR3 is given with its conserved first and last residue. Fields, in order: V gene, D gene, J gene, CDR3 protein. The D gene is left open where the match is weak.

>TRBV6-1|.|TRBJ2-7
CASSDILAYEQYF
>TRBV2|TRBD1|TRBJ2-7
CASSRQGGYEQYF
>TRBV30|.|TRBJ2-5
CAWSVIESGTQYF
>TRBV21-1|.|TRBJ1-2
CASSKKSKGGYGYTF
>TRBV11-2|TRBD2|TRBJ2-7
CASSLVRTSTYEQYF
>TRBV28|.|TRBJ2-2
CASSWGGIGLETGELFF
>TRBV5-1|.|TRBJ1-1
CASSLVPGTTEAFF
>TRBV6-5|TRBD2|TRBJ2-7
CASSYIAAGTYEQYF
>TRBV4-1|TRBD2|TRBJ2-3
CASSSGNTDTQYF
>TRBV18|.|TRBJ2-6
CASRGVTGANVLTF
>TRBV27|TRBD1|TRBJ2-2
CASSFRTGRTGELFF
>TRBV10-3|.|TRBJ2-2
CAISESRGLGELFF
>TRBV7-8|TRBD2|TRBJ2-7
CASSSHDGRDHEQYF
>TRBV11-2|TRBD2|TRBJ2-3
CASSLGTGTNTDTQYF
>TRBV7-9|.|TRBJ1-1
CASSLDGVNTEAFF
>TRBV6-1|.|TRBJ1-5
CASIEKQGYQPQHF
>TRBV2|TRBD1|TRBJ1-5
CASRYDRVNQPQHF
>TRBV5-1|.|TRBJ2-2
CASNIGHTGELFF
>TRBV7-8|.|TRBJ2-7
CASSTRGSLSYEQYF
>TRBV11-3|TRBD1|TRBJ2-1
CASSPTGFNEQFF
>TRBV4-2|TRBD1|TRBJ1-5
CASSQGNRGDQPQHF
>TRBV11-2|.|TRBJ1-4
CASSHLGLGEKLFF
>TRBV18|.|TRBJ2-7
CASSQLGGGEQYF
>TRBV2|.|TRBJ2-7
CASSEERSYEQYF
>TRBV28|.|TRBJ2-1
CASSPLGRLGFF
>TRBV14|.|TRBJ2-1
CASSQLVSYNEQFF
>TRBV5-1|TRBD1|TRBJ1-1
CASSLGATGGTEAFF
>TRBV14|.|TRBJ2-1
CASSQELGQSPFF
>TRBV12-2|.|TRBJ1-1
CASRQDRERTEAFF
>TRBV28|.|TRBJ2-7
CASSYARAYEQYF
>TRBV9|.|TRBJ2-7
CARGGRQSYEQYF
>TRBV6-5|.|TRBJ1-1
CASKNRNTEAFF
>TRBV5-1|TRBD1|TRBJ2-7
CASSIFAGGDEQYF
>TRBV5-4|.|TRBJ1-2
CASSLASGTDYGYTF
>TRBV7-2|.|TRBJ1-5
CASSLAGQPQHF
>TRBV11-2|TRBD1|TRBJ1-2
CASSKPGQGVRGYTF
>TRBV5-1|TRBD1|TRBJ2-7
CASSFGTGLYEQYF
>TRBV18|.|TRBJ1-3
CASSPYRGNLAGNTIYF
>TRBV5-7|.|TRBJ2-3
CASSLEAVRSTDTQYF
>TRBV7-8|.|TRBJ1-5
CASSGPNSNQPQHF
>TRBV2|TRBD1|TRBJ2-1
CASRPGTGYVEQFF
>TRBV28|.|TRBJ2-7
CAITGEPTFEQYF
>TRBV2|.|TRBJ1-2
CASSERFWVDNSNYGYTF
>TRBV9|.|TRBJ2-7
CASSVDGSSPRYEQYF
>TRBV7-6|TRBD1|TRBJ2-5
CASSLKARGSLETQYF
>TRBV27|TRBD2|TRBJ2-7
CASSYLAGGNYEQYF
>TRBV4-3|.|TRBJ2-5
CASSQDPSGGTETQYF
>TRBV30|.|TRBJ2-2
CAWETDYQSTGELFF
>TRBV9|.|TRBJ1-1
CASSVGGRLNTEAFF
>TRBV7-2|TRBD1|TRBJ2-7
CASSFPRVGQVSYEQYF
>TRBV29-1|.|TRBJ2-2
CSVSLLYTGELFF
>TRBV28|.|TRBJ1-1
CASSLAETVTEAFF
>TRBV5-1|.|TRBJ1-1
CASSPGGNTEAFF
>TRBV11-2|.|TRBJ2-4
CASSLDRALGAKNIQYF
>TRBV6-1|TRBD1|TRBJ2-7
CASSERTGGSYEQYF
>TRBV18|.|TRBJ2-1
CASSPQVEGGGEQFF
>TRBV20-1|.|TRBJ1-2
CSATTTAGYTF
>TRBV5-4|.|TRBJ1-2
CASSSRGVNANYGYTF
>TRBV19|.|TRBJ2-7
CASISETYEQYF